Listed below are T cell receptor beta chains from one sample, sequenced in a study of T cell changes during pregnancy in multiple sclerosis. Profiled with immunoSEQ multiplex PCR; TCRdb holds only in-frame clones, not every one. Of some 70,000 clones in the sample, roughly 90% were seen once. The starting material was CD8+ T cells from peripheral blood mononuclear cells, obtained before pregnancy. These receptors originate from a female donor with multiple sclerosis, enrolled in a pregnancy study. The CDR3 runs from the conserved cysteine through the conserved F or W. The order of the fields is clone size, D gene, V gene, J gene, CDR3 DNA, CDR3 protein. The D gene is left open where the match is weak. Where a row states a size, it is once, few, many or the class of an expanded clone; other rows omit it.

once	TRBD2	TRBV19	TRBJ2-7	TGTGCCAGTAGTATAGCGCTAGCGGATTCCTACGAGCAGTACTTC	CASSIALADSYEQYF
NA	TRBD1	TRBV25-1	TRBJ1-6	TGTGCCAGCAACCACCTAGGACAGGGGGAGAGATCACCCCTCCACTTT	CASNHLGQGERSPLHF
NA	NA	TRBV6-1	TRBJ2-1	TGTGCCAGCAACCTTATAGCGGACTCCTACAATGAGCAGTTCTTC	CASNLIADSYNEQFF
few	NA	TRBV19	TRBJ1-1	TGTGCCAGTAGTACTTCCGGGGCCGGGGGGAGCACTGAAGCTTTCTTT	CASSTSGAGGSTEAFF
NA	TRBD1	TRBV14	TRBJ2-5	TGTGCCAGCAGCCACGGGACAGGGCCGGGAGAGACCCAGTACTTC	CASSHGTGPGETQYF
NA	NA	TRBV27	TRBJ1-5	TGTGCCAGCAGTACAGGGAGCGGAAATCAGCCCCAGCATTTT	CASSTGSGNQPQHF
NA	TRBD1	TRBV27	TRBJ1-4	TGTGCCAGCAGTCCCGGGACAGGGGACAATGAAAAACTGTTTTTT	CASSPGTGDNEKLFF
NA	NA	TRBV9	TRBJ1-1	TGTGCCAGCAGCGACCTGACAGGTAGGACTCTATTGGAAGCTTTCTTT	CASSDLTGRTLLEAFF
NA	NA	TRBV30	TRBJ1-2	TGTGCCAGTGACAGGAACCGAGAAGGTGGCTACACCTTC	CASDRNREGGYTF
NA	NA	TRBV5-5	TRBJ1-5	TGTGCCAGCAGCTTGTTCGCCGGACAGTCCTTGAGGCAGCCCCAGCATTTT	CASSLFAGQSLRQPQHF
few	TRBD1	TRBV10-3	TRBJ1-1	TGTGCCATCAGTGAGTTGCAGGGGGCGCTGGACACTGAAGCTTTCTTT	CAISELQGALDTEAFF
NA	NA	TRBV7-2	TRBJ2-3	TGTGCCAGCAGCTTAGGTCTAGCGAACCCTAGCACAGATACGCAGTATTTT	CASSLGLANPSTDTQYF
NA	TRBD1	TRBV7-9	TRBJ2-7	TGTGCCAGCAGCTACCGGGACAGGGCCAACGAGCAGTACTTC	CASSYRDRANEQYF
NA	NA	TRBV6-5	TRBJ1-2	TGTGCCAGCATGGGCGGGGAAAACTATGGCTACACCTTC	CASMGGENYGYTF
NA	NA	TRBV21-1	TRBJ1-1	TGTGCCAGCAGCAACAGGGGATATGTCGCGAACACTGAAGCTTTCTTT	CASSNRGYVANTEAFF
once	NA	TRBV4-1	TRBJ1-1	TGCGCCAGCAGCCAAGTGGCAGATCACACTGAAGCTTTCTTT	CASSQVADHTEAFF
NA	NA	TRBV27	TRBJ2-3	TGTGCCAGCAGCACAAACGAGGGCTGGAGCACAGATACGCAGTATTTT	CASSTNEGWSTDTQYF
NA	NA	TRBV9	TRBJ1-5	TGTGCCAGCAGCCCGGGGGATCACCAGCCCCAGCATTTT	CASSPGDHQPQHF
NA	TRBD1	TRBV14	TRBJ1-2	TGTGCCAGCAGCCAACCTGGACAGGCCAACTATGGCTACACCTTC	CASSQPGQANYGYTF
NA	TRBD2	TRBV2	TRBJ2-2	TGTGCCAGCAGTGACGGGGAGGGAAGATGGAACACCGGGGAGCTGTTTTTT	CASSDGEGRWNTGELFF
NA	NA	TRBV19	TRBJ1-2	TGTGCCAGTAGTATCGGGGGAGGCGGCTACACCTTC	CASSIGGGGYTF
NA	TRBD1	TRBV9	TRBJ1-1	TGTGCCAGCAGGGAGGGACAGCAAAACACTGAAGCTTTCTTT	CASREGQQNTEAFF
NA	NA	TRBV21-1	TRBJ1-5	TGTGCCAGCAGCAAAGGGAGGGGCGCGTATCAGCCCCAGCATTTT	CASSKGRGAYQPQHF
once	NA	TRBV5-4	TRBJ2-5	TGTGCCAGCAGCTTCCCCCCACAAGAGACCCAGTACTTC	CASSFPPQETQYF
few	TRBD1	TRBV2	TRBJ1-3	TGTGCCAGCAGCAGGGACAGCTCTGGAAACACCATATATTTT	CASSRDSSGNTIYF
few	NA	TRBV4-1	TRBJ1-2	TGCGCCAGCAGCCAAGTACTTACAGGAGGGGGCTACACCTTC	CASSQVLTGGGYTF
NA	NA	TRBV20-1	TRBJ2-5	TGCTCCTGCGGGCGCCAAGAGACCCAGTACTTC	CSCGRQETQYF
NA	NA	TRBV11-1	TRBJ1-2	TGTGCCAGCAGCAGTGATGGGGAGGGAGAGGACTATGGCTACACCTTC	CASSSDGEGEDYGYTF
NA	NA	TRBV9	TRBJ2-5	TGTGCCAGCAGCCCCGACCAAGAGACCCAGTACTTC	CASSPDQETQYF
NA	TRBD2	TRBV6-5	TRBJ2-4	TGTGCCAGCAGTCCCGAGCGGGGGGTCCAAAACATTCAGTACTTC	CASSPERGVQNIQYF
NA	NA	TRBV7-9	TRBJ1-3	TGTGCCAGCAGCGAAAAGGGGGGAAACACCATATATTTT	CASSEKGGNTIYF
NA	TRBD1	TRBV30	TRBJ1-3	TGTGCCTGGAGTCCCGGACAGGCCGCGGACACCATATATTTT	CAWSPGQAADTIYF
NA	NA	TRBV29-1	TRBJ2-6	TGCGCCGTAGAGAGGGGGGCCAACGTCCTGACTTTC	CAVERGANVLTF
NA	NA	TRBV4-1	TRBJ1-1	TGCGCCAGCAGCCAAGTTCCAGAACCGAACACTGAAGCTTTCTTT	CASSQVPEPNTEAFF
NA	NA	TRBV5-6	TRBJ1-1	TGTGCCAGCAACTTCGCATACAGGACCTTGAACACTGAAGCTTTCTTT	CASNFAYRTLNTEAFF
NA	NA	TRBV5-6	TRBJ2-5	TGTGCCAGCAGCACGGACAGAGAAGAGACCCAGTACTTC	CASSTDREETQYF
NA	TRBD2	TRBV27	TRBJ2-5	TGTGCCAGCAGTTTATTAGCGGGACAAGAGACCCAGTACTTC	CASSLLAGQETQYF
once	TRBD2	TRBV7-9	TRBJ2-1	TGTGCCAGCAGCCCTCTGACTAGCGGGGGGCCCCAGTTCTTC	CASSPLTSGGPQFF
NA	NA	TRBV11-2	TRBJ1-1	TGTGCCAGCAGCCCCGGAGCTTTCTTT	CASSPGAFF
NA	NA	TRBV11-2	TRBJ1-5	TGTGCCAGCAGTACTACAGGGTCCTGGGATCAGCCCCAGCATTTT	CASSTTGSWDQPQHF